These 10 T cell receptor beta chains came from one sample sequenced in a study of Ad26.COV2.S vaccination and SARS-CoV-2 variants. The assay was immunoSEQ multiplex PCR, and TCRdb's table has in-frame clones only and misses some. The table lists about 350,000 clones, around 89% of them singletons, with approximately 5% in the top ten. Stated treatment: around 19 received Ad26.COV2.S at low or high dose, single or two shots; roughly 5 received placebo; per-sample allocation not given. Specimens were obtained on day 63 following the first vaccine or placebo injection. Sequenced here: peripheral blood, sampled in a trial of Ad26.COV2.S vaccine versus placebo. The receptors derive from a person between 18 and 60 years old who received the Ad26.COV2.S COVID-19 vaccine or a placebo.

The chain joins TRBV4-2 to TRBJ1-2, with TRBD1 as a possible D gene (5 bases). Looked up from germline, CDR1 is LGHNA and CDR2 is YNFKEQ. V lost 1 base to trimming and J lost 8 bases, with 26 bases between them. The CDR3 sequence is 18 residues long. This CDR3 reads CASSQGTVVLDKGLGYTF. CDR3 DNA sequence: TGTGCCAGCAGCCAAGGAACCGTGGTCTTGGACAAGGGGTTAGGCTACACCTTC.

The chain carries TRBV7-8 and TRBJ2-1; TRBD1 matches at 8 bases. Germline-derived CDR1 and CDR2 are SGHVS and FQNEAQ. V lost 3 bases to trimming and J lost 8 bases; unmatched junction nucleotides: 9. The CDR3 is made up of 15 amino acids. Written as DNA, the CDR3 is TGTGCCAGCAGCTTGGCCCGGGACAGGATCGATGAGCAGTTCTTC. This gives the protein CASSLARDRIDEQFF.

The J gene is TRBJ2-1, the V gene TRBV19, with a possible D match to TRBD1 (6 bases). Trimming pared 5 bases from V and 8 bases from J, leaving 19 bases between. Germline loops: CDR1 LNHDA, CDR2 SQIVND (reference sequence). The CDR3 covers 15 residues. CDR3 nucleotide sequence: TGTGCCAGTAGTTTACCCTATGGACAGTTCCATGAGCAGTTCTTC. Protein: CASSLPYGQFHEQFF. Based on the CDR3 plus reference TRBV19 and TRBJ2-1, the full variable domain is DGGITQSPKYLFRKEGQNVTLSCEQNLNHDAMYWYRQDPGQGLRLIYYSQIVNDFQKGDIAEGYSVSREKKESFPLTVTSAQKNPTAFYLCASSLPYGQFHEQFFGPGTRLTVL.

J is TRBJ2-1 and V is TRBV19; 7 bases match TRBD2. The germline gives CDR1 LNHDA, CDR2 SQIVND (reference sequence). The CDR3 is 19 residues long. V lost 1 base, J lost 3 bases, and 15 bases stayed unmatched. The CDR3 here is CASSIGTIERGPYYNEQFF. CDR3 DNA sequence: TGTGCCAGTAGTATAGGAACCATTGAGCGGGGTCCGTACTACAATGAGCAGTTCTTC.

The chain uses TRBV9 and TRBJ2-7, with D perhaps matching TRBD2 (5 bases). The V gene's germline CDR1 is SGDLS and CDR2 YYNGEE. The CDR3 spans 16 residues. V dropped 4 bases and J dropped 0 bases, with 17 bases sitting between them. Here the CDR3 DNA reads TGTGCCAGCAGCCGACTTTATTGGCGGGCCTCCTACGAGCAGTACTTC. Protein product: CASSRLYWRASYEQYF.

The chain carries TRBV3-1 (or the pseudogene TRBV3-2) and TRBJ1-1; no reliable D call. This CDR3 region has 13 residues. Germline V gene data show CDR1 as LGHDT and CDR2 as YNNKEL (reference sequence). Trimming left V 3 bases short and J 1 base short, with 6 bases between. The CDR3 loop is CASSHRENTEAFF. In nucleotides, the CDR3 is TGTGCCAGCAGCCACCGGGAGAACACTGAAGCTTTCTTT.

Written as DNA, the CDR3 is TGTGCCAGTAGTATTAGCGACAACACAGATACGCAGTATTTT. As protein: CASSISDNTDTQYF. J is TRBJ2-3 and V is TRBV19, with D perhaps matching TRBD2 (5 bases). Germline CDR1 is LNHDA and CDR2 is SQIVND (reference sequence). Between the trimmed V and J ends, which lost 3 bases and 2 bases, there was a span of 9 bases. CDR3 size: 14 residues.

This clone was observed a handful of times. The J gene is TRBJ2-7, the V gene TRBV2, with a tentative D call TRBD2 (5 bases). Germline CDR1 reads SNHLY; CDR2 reads FYNNEI. The CDR3 is 14 residues long. The V end lost 3 bases, the J end lost 0 bases, and 9 bases lay between the germline ends. DNA of the CDR3: TGTGCCAGCAGTGAGACGGGGAGCTCCTACGAGCAGTACTTC. Translation gives CASSETGSSYEQYF.

The chain employs TRBV11-2 and TRBJ2-5; 9 bases agree with TRBD1. The trim removed 3 bases at V and 5 bases at J, leaving 4 bases unmatched. In germline, CDR1 is SGHAT, CDR2 FQNNGV. The CDR3 loop spans 14 amino acids. CDR3 sequence: CASSLDRGGETQYF. CDR3 coding DNA: TGTGCCAGCAGCTTGGACAGGGGAGGGGAGACCCAGTACTTC.

J is TRBJ2-3 and V is TRBV7-9, with a weak D call TRBD2 (7 bases). Germline V CDR1 and CDR2: SEHNR, FQNEAQ (reference sequence). The V end lost 7 bases, the J end lost 0 bases, and 14 bases lay between the germline ends. There are 15 residues in the CDR3. The CDR3 nucleotides are TGTGCCAGCAAGGAGGGGGGAGGGAGCACAGATACGCAGTATTTT. It yields the protein CASKEGGGSTDTQYF.